Shown below are 7 T cell receptor beta chains from a single sample sequenced in a study of human T cells and chemical hapten exposure. TCRdb reprocessed the RACE reads with MiXCR, giving one entry per CDR3 protein. The data show about 120,000 distinct CDR3 sequences, about 12% seen once. This sample's time point: patch test 1, 2 weeks after DPC sensitization. The treatment is: therapeutic diphenylcyclopropenone sensitization with weekly scalp DPC. The material was whole blood, obtained in connection with sensitization to the hapten diphenylcyclopropenone (DPC). The origin of the receptors is a woman aged 45-60 years with alopecia areata. Some clones in this sample may be carry-over from other donors' samples.

The rearrangement joins TRBV11-3 to TRBJ2-1, with TRBD2 matching over 12 bases. In germline, CDR1 is SGHNT, CDR2 YENEEA. Trimming at V came to 4 bases and at J to 8 bases, leaving 3 bases not matched to a gene. This CDR3 is built from 14 residues. The CDR3 spells CASSSGLAGHEQFF. The CDR3, as DNA: TGTGCCAGCAGCTCTGGACTAGCGGGACATGAGCAGTTCTTC.

This clonotype was seen ten or more times. The rearrangement joins TRBV5-5 to TRBJ1-2; 7 nucleotides match TRBD1. The trim removed 4 bases at V and 2 bases at J, leaving 2 bases unmatched. Germline loops: CDR1 SGHKS, CDR2 YYEKEE (reference sequence). The CDR3 is 13 residues long. CDR3 DNA sequence: TGTGCCAGCAGCCCGGGACAGAACTATGGCTACACCTTC. Its protein product is CASSPGQNYGYTF.

The rearrangement joins TRBV11-3 to TRBJ2-7; D unclear. V lost 6 bases to trimming and J lost 6 bases, with 12 bases between them. Germline-derived CDR1 and CDR2 are SGHNT and YENEEA. This CDR3 has 12 amino acids. CDR3 coding DNA: TGTGCCAGCAGTCAAGGACCCGGCGAGCAGTACTTC. Amino acid sequence: CASSQGPGEQYF.

This clonotype was counted ten times or more. The chain is built from TRBV20-1 and TRBJ2-2; TRBD1 or TRBD2 may be the D gene (7 bases each). Trimming cost V 6 bases and J 4 bases, with 15 bases left between them. Germline-derived CDR1 and CDR2 are DFQATT and SNEGSKA (reference sequence). This CDR3 comprises 14 residues. CDR3 protein: CSAPVRGGTGELFF. CDR3 DNA sequence: TGCAGTGCCCCCGTCAGGGGGGGCACCGGGGAGCTGTTTTTT.

In this sample, this clonotype turned up many times. The chain is built from TRBV5-5 and TRBJ1-1, with D uncertain. Trimming cost V 4 bases and J 4 bases, with 11 bases left between them. Germline V lookup: CDR1 SGHKS, CDR2 YYEKEE (reference sequence). The CDR3 extends over 13 amino acids. In nucleotides, the CDR3 is TGTGCCAGCAGCACTACGAGGAGCACTGAAGCTTTCTTT. Protein: CASSTTRSTEAFF.

V and J are TRBV6-5 and TRBJ2-7; D is uncertain. CDR3 length equals 11 residues. The V gene lost 3 bases and the J gene lost 6 bases, with 6 bases spanning the gap. The germline V gene encodes CDR1 MNHEY and CDR2 SVGAGI. The DNA of the CDR3 is TGTGCCAGCAGTTATATGGGCGAGCAGTACTTC. Amino acids: CASSYMGEQYF.

To note about this clonotype: The junction and the germline gene differ at one end; a read error may be behind it. The gene calls are TRBV7-7 and TRBJ2-7, with 8 nucleotides matching TRBD1. Looked up from germline, CDR1 is SSHAT and CDR2 is FNYEAQ (reference sequence). The CDR3 has 16 residues. CDR3 sequence: CASIEGGDRPSYEQYF. CDR3 sequence (DNA): TGTGCTAGCATCGAAGGCGGGGACAGGCCTTCCTACGAGCAGTACTTC.